This T cell receptor beta chain comes out of a study of blood T cell repertoires in COVID-19. V lost 5 bases and J 0 bases, leaving 13 bases between the germline ends. The CDR3 is made up of 15 amino acids. CDR1 is LNHNV and CDR2 is YYDKDF in the germline V gene (reference sequence). Source study methods: Nucleated cell number was recorded as an estimate derived from reference gene primer amplification. The repertoire was sequenced with immunoSEQ multiplex PCR; TCRdb's copy has only in-frame clones and lacks some. That table furnishes V, J and clone size, whereas the DNA furnished D and trimming. The profile shows hundreds of thousands of clones, 88% of them singletons.

The TCR was taken from a man at least 80 years old with acute or convalescent COVID-19. The V gene is TRBV15, the J gene TRBJ1-1; D unclear. Sequenced input: peripheral blood. CDR3 nucleotide sequence: TGTGCCACCAGCGATGGACTCGAAGTGAACACTGAAGCTTTCTTT. Translation: CATSDGLEVNTEAFF.